These T cell receptor beta chains were read from a single sample in a study of T-cell memory formation after mild COVID-19. TCRdb re-called the 5' RACE reads with MiXCR, one entry per CDR3 protein. The sample includes 470,000 or so distinct CDR3 sequences, around a sixth seen only once; the top ten take around an eighth. The sequenced sample was PBMCs or a T cell subset sorted from them (not recorded which). The source is an adult woman who had mild COVID-19 (a few samples of this study predate the infection). Cell type and time point are not known. Both conserved end residues are trimmed from each CDR3. D genes are given only for firm matches.

>-|TRBV3-1|12
ASSQADARGEQF
>-|TRBV24-1|10
ATSRGSGELF
>-|TRBV10-3|13
AISGASGVADTQY
>TRBD1|TRBV15|14
ATSRGMTGGSGELF
>-|TRBV19|12
ASSIAPRGTEAF
>TRBD1|TRBV20-1|15
SATTHWTGHSNQPQH
>-|TRBV5-8|12
ASSPDGNNQPQH
>-|TRBV27|12
ASSPGGYRNEQY
>TRBD1|TRBV7-9|15
ASSLGTGAAEGYGYT
>TRBD2|TRBV20-1|13
SATTSGTSTDTQY
>-|TRBV6-5|12
ASRSGDRNTEAF
>TRBD1|TRBV4-1|13
ASSMPRGNQETQY
>-|TRBV6-5|11
ASLSPGSETQY
>-|TRBV5-1|14
ASSLGDPRASYEQY
>TRBD2|TRBV2|15
ASSVDLAGELVHEQF
>TRBD1|TRBV3-1|12
ASSQVFTGVEQY
>-|TRBV7-9|17
ASSSSFYRDSDSYNEQF
>-|TRBV4-3|13
ASSRGGIKTDTQY
>-|TRBV3-1|15
ASSQGGAAGTGDGYT
>-|TRBV5-1|13
ASSLAAAPLNIQY
>-|TRBV6-1|14
ASSGAGTVLGQPQH
>TRBD1|TRBV10-2|14
ASSGGQEAYDQPQH
>TRBD1|TRBV6-2/TRBV6-3|11
ASSYRQGEKLF
>TRBD2|TRBV7-2|15
ASSSASLSGRANEQF
>-|TRBV2|12
ASSDDSFTDTQY
>-|TRBV4-1|9
ASSQDAEQY
>-|TRBV30|15
AWSLDNSLLVSETQY